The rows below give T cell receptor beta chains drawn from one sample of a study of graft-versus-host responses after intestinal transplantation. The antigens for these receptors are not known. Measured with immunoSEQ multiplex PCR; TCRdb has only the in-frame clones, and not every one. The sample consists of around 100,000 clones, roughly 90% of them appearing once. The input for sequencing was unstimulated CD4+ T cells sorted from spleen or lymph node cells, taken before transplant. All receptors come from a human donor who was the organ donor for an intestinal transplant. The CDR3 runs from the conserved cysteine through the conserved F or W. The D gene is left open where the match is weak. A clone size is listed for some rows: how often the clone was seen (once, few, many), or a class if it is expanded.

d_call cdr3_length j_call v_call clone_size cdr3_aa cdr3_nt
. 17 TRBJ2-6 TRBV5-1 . CASSSDRLLSGANVLTF TGCGCCAGCAGCTCCGACAGATTATTATCTGGGGCCAACGTCCTGACTTTC
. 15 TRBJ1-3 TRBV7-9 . CASSLAWLSGNTIYF TGTGCCAGCAGCTTAGCATGGCTGTCCGGAAACACCATATATTTT
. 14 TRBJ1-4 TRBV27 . CASSWTVENEKLFF TGTGCCAGCAGTTGGACAGTAGAGAATGAAAAACTGTTTTTT
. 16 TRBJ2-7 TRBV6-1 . CASSEAKRVRVGEQYF TGTGCCAGCAGTGAAGCCAAGCGGGTCAGGGTCGGCGAGCAGTACTTC
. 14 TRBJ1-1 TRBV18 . CASSPSGRATEAFF TGTGCCAGCTCACCCTCGGGCAGGGCCACTGAAGCTTTCTTT
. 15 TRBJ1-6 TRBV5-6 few CASSLEGVSNSPLHF TGTGCCAGCAGCTTGGAGGGGGTAAGTAATTCACCCCTCCACTTT
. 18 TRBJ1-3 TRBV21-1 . CASSKASGQGHSGNTIYF TGTGCCAGCAGCAAAGCATCGGGACAGGGGCATTCTGGAAACACCATATATTTT
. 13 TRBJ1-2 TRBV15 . CATSRVAGSHYTF TGTGCCACCAGCAGAGTAGCTGGTTCGCACTACACCTTC
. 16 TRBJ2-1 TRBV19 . CASSIRIARDDNEQFF TGTGCCAGTAGTATCCGGATCGCACGTGACGACAATGAGCAGTTCTTC
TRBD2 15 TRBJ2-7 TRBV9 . CASSVGTSGEWEQYF TGTGCCAGCAGCGTTGGGACTAGCGGGGAGTGGGAGCAGTACTTC
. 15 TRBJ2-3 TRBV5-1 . CASSLEGKGTDTQYF TGCGCCAGCAGCTTGGAGGGTAAAGGCACAGATACGCAGTATTTT
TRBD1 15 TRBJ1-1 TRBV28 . CASSGGTVGNTEAFF TGTGCCAGCAGTGGGGGGACAGTCGGGAACACTGAAGCTTTCTTT
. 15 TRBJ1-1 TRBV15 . CATSRGAGRDTEAFF TGTGCCACCAGCAGAGGGGCCGGGCGGGACACTGAAGCTTTCTTT
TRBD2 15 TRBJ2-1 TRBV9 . CASKPYSGGESEQFF TGTGCCAGCAAACCTTATAGCGGGGGGGAGAGTGAGCAGTTCTTC
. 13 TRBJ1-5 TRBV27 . CASSLGPNQPQHF TGTGCCAGCAGCCTTGGACCGAATCAGCCCCAGCATTTT
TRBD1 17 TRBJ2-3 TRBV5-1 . CASSRGTGANRTDTQYF TGCGCCAGCAGCCGTGGGACAGGGGCTAATCGCACAGATACGCAGTATTTT
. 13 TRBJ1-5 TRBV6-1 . CASSEAGIQPQHF TGTGCCAGCAGTGAAGCGGGTATCCAGCCCCAGCATTTT
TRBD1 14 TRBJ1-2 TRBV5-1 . CASSQTDRVRGYTF TGCGCCAGCAGCCAAACGGACAGGGTAAGAGGCTACACCTTC
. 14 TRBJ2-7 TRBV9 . CASSVGQEGYEQYF TGTGCCAGCAGCGTAGGGCAGGAAGGCTACGAGCAGTACTTC
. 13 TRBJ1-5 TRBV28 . CASKGVHDQPQHF TGTGCCAGTAAGGGGGTTCACGATCAGCCCCAGCATTTT
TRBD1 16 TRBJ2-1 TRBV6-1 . CASSDPGRTGGDEQFF TGTGCCAGCAGTGACCCCGGAAGAACAGGGGGCGATGAGCAGTTCTTC
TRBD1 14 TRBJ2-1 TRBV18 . CASSPPAGGNEQFF TGTGCCAGCTCACCACCGGCAGGGGGCAATGAGCAGTTCTTC
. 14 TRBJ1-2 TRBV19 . CASSIHAGLDGYTF TGTGCCAGTAGTATTCATGCAGGGTTGGATGGCTACACCTTC
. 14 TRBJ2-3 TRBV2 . CASSSTRQIDAQYF TGTGCCAGCAGTTCGACCCGACAGATTGATGCGCAGTATTTT
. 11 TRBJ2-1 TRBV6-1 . CASPPGPGPIF TGTGCCAGCCCACCGGGGCCGGGACCGATCTTC
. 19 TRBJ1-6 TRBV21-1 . CASSGPGQGEGDYNSPLHF TGTGCCAGCAGCGGACCGGGACAGGGGGAAGGTGACTATAATTCACCCCTCCACTTT
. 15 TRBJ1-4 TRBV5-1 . CASSGTGFSNEKLFF TGCGCCAGCAGCGGAACAGGGTTCTCTAATGAAAAACTGTTTTTT
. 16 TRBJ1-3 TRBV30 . CAWSGQGIFSGNTIYF TGTGCCTGGAGTGGTCAGGGGATCTTCTCTGGAAACACCATATATTTT
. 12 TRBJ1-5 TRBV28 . CASSPRNQPQHF TGTGCCAGCAGTCCCCGCAATCAGCCCCAGCATTTT
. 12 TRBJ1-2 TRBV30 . CAWYGPHYGYTF TGTGCCTGGTACGGGCCCCACTATGGCTACACCTTC
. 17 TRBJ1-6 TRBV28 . CASSLPSQGLLSSPLHF TGTGCCAGCAGTTTACCTTCGCAGGGTCTCTTGAGTTCACCCCTCCACTTT